Listed below are T cell receptor beta chains from one sample, sequenced in a study of Graves' ophthalmopathy and Graves' hyperthyroidism. TCRdb re-called the multiplex PCR reads through MiXCR, storing one row per CDR3 protein. Found here are hundreds of thousands of distinct CDR3 sequences, approximately 21% of them singletons; the top ten hold approximately 6.5%. The material sequenced was peripheral blood. The receptors derive from a woman aged 18-30 years with stable Graves' hyperthyroidism. Some clones in this sample may be carry-over from other donors' samples. CDR3s include the opening cysteine and the closing phenylalanine or tryptophan. Fields, in order: D gene, V gene, clone size, J gene, CDR3 DNA, CDR3 protein. The D gene is left open where the match is weak. Clone sizes are given selectively: once, few, many, or a class where the clone is expanded.

NA,TRBV11-3,NA,TRBJ1-3,TGTGCCAGCAGCTCCCCGTGGTCCCGAGGAAACACCATATATTTT,CASSSPWSRGNTIYF
NA,TRBV6-1,many,TRBJ2-5,TGTGCCAGCAGTGAGGGGACTCTTAAAGAGACCCAGTACTTC,CASSEGTLKETQYF
TRBD2,TRBV2,many,TRBJ2-3,TGTGCCAGCAGCGGAGGACTAGTGGGTACGCAGTATTTT,CASSGGLVGTQYF
NA,TRBV27,NA,TRBJ2-5,TGTGCCAGCAGTTTCCTACAGGGAGGAGGAGAGACCCAGTACTTC,CASSFLQGGGETQYF
NA,TRBV2,many,TRBJ1-6,TGTGCCAGCAGCATACAGGGCACGGATTCACCCCTCCACTTT,CASSIQGTDSPLHF
TRBD1,TRBV13,many,TRBJ2-5,TGTGCCACCTCAGGGGGTTCTGGAGAGACCCAGTACTTC,CATSGGSGETQYF
TRBD1,TRBV24-1,many,TRBJ1-2,TGTGCCACCAGTGAGTGGACAGGGATTAACTATGGCTACACCTTC,CATSEWTGINYGYTF
TRBD1,TRBV5-1,many,TRBJ2-2,TGCGCCAGCAGCCCGGGACAGGGGGCGGCGGACGGGGAGCTGTTTTTT,CASSPGQGAADGELFF
TRBD2,TRBV12-3/TRBV12-4,many,TRBJ2-7,TGTGCCAGCAGTTCCTTAGCGGGAGTCGACGAGCAGCACTTC,CASSSLAGVDEQHF
NA,TRBV12-3/TRBV12-4,NA,TRBJ2-5,TGTGCCAGCAGTATCCCGTCGGAGACCCAGTACTTC,CASSIPSETQYF
TRBD1,TRBV10-3,many,TRBJ2-7,TGTGCCATCAGTGCCGTCACGGACAGGGGAAAGGACGAGCAGTACTTC,CAISAVTDRGKDEQYF
TRBD1,TRBV11-2,many,TRBJ2-4,TGTGCCAGCACCTCGGGACAGATTAAAAACATTCAGTACTTC,CASTSGQIKNIQYF
TRBD1,TRBV4-3,NA,TRBJ2-7,TGCGCCAGCAGCCTAGATGGACAGGGTGAAGCGTACGAGCAGTACTTC,CASSLDGQGEAYEQYF